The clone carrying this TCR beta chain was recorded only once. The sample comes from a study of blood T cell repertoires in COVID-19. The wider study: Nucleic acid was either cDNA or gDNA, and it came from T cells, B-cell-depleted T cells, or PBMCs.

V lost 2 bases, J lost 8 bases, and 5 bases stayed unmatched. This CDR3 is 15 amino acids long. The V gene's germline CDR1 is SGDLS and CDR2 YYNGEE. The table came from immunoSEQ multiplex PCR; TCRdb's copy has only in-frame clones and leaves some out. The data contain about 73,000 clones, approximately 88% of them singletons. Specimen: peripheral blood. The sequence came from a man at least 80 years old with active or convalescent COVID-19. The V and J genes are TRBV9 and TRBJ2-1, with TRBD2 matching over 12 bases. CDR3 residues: CASSVTSGSRDEQFF. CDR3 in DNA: TGTGCCAGCAGCGTGACTAGCGGGAGTAGGGATGAGCAGTTCTTC. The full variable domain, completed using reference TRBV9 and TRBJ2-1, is DSGVTQTPKHLITATGQRVTLRCSPRSGDLSVYWYQQSLDQGLQFLIQYYNGEERAKGNILERFSAQQFPDLHSELNLSSLELGDSALYFCASSVTSGSRDEQFFGPGTRLTVL.